Given below is one T cell receptor beta chain in context. Its antigen is still unknown. The record has no base qualities; no much larger clone is one base away. TCRbeta CDR3 regions were amplified from genomic DNA by means of the immunoSEQ Assay, a bias-controlled multiplex PCR. In the original analysis: Within the assay, amplification of reference gene primers was used to estimate how many nucleated cells each sample contained. To quantify the absolute abundance of each unique TCRbeta CDR3 rearrangement, sequence reads were collapsed and filtered. For each sample, productive Simpson clonality was calculated as the square root of Simpson's diversity index over productive rearrangements. Held by TCRdb, this immuneACCESS table contains in-frame sequences only and omits some clones. Under half of the omission traces to an unresolved V gene where checked; the cause of the rest is unknown. That table is the source of V, J and clone size, and D and trimming were worked out from the DNA. The sample table lists 55,000 or so clones, 90% of them with a count of one. The ten largest clones represent about 6% of the sample.

These data originate in a study of blood T cell repertoires in COVID-19 (dated by TCRdb to 2020 to 2021). For the study in its entirety: The collaborator samples originated in the United States, Italy and Spain and spanned the acute and convalescent phases of COVID-19. The material from the prospective study consisted of cDNA or gDNA derived from T cells, B-cell-depleted T cells, or PBMCs. Deeply sampled blood TCRbeta repertoires from subjects exposed to, actively infected with, or recovered from COVID-19 were included in the dataset. Where available, HLA class I and class II types were taken from metadata supplied by the sample provider and were not determined by assay-based typing. The samples were drawn from the first 160 participants of the ongoing ImmuneRACE study and from under 1,500 subjects provided by 6 global collaborators. Sample metadata almost always included a de-identified subject ID, COVID-19 status, age in years and sex. The repertoires were made available in a free public database intended to serve as a resource for research on the immune response to SARS-CoV-2. Results and caveats for the whole study, not just this receptor: The quantity of clinical and demographic metadata differed by source and by participant and was supplied without curation.

The germline V gene sets CDR1 to SGHNT and CDR2 to YENEEA. The CDR3 holds 13 amino acids from the cysteine to the phenylalanine. Of the read, only the CDR3 DNA is kept; its 39 bases are in frame from base 1. Between the V and J ends, shortened by 3 bases and 6 bases respectively, the junction contains 10 bases. Collaborating institutions collected whole blood in K2EDTA tubes following their own protocols. Collaborator samples were shipped for TCRbeta analysis as frozen whole blood, isolated PBMCs, or DNA extracted from either sample type. This clonotype was obtained from a man aged 40-55 years with acute or convalescent COVID-19. The sample was peripheral blood. The rearranged chain carries TRBV11-3 and TRBJ2-3, and perhaps TRBD2 as D gene, on 5 matching bases. CDR3 loop: CASSLVTGDTQYF. At the DNA level, the sequence is TGTGCCAGCAGCTTGGTCACGGGGGATACGCAGTATTTT. Supplemented by the reference TRBV11-3 and TRBJ2-3 proteins around the CDR3, the complete variable domain is EAGVVQSPRYKIIEKKQPVAFWCNPISGHNTLYWYLQNLGQGPELLIRYENEEAVDDSQLPKDRFSAERLKGVDSTLKIQPAELGDSAVYLCASSLVTGDTQYFGPGTRLTVL.